This T cell receptor (beta chain) comes out of a study of blood T cell repertoires in COVID-19. Sequencing was performed with immunoSEQ multiplex PCR; in TCRdb, only in-frame clones are kept and a portion is missing. The sample consists of about 300,000 clones, under 90% of them appearing once. The participants were between roughly 18 and 100 years old and came from some 23 US areas. Germline CDR1 ENHRY, CDR2 SYGVKD. Trimming pared 0 bases from V and 2 bases from J, leaving 8 bases between. The CDR3 has 15 residues. The TCR was taken from a woman under 30 who had recovered from COVID-19. The sample consisted of PBMCs or T cells enriched from blood (not recorded which). This chain connects TRBV10-3 to TRBJ1-3; D is uncertain. DNA of the CDR3: TGTGCCATCAGTGAGTCGCAGAGGGCTGGAAACACCATATATTTT. Amino acid sequence: CAISESQRAGNTIYF.